The 15 T cell receptor beta chains presented below share a single source sample, sequenced in a study of blood T cell repertoires in COVID-19. Measured with immunoSEQ multiplex PCR; TCRdb has only the in-frame clones, and not every one. Counted here are tens of thousands of clones, about three quarters occurring once; the ten biggest clones make up 15% to 20%. Sequencing was carried out using peripheral blood. These receptors were obtained from a human donor with active or convalescent COVID-19. The donor label of this sample is uncertain.

The chain employs TRBV7-2 and TRBJ1-6, with 8 bases fitting TRBD1. This CDR3 is built from 18 residues. V shed 0 bases and J 7 bases; nucleotides not matched to a gene: 11. Per the germline V gene, CDR1 is SGHTA and CDR2 is FQGNSA. CDR3 region: CASSLAASGQATNSPLHF. The CDR3 coding sequence is TGTGCCAGCAGCTTAGCGGCGTCGGGACAGGCTACCAATTCACCCCTCCACTTT.

The rearrangement uses TRBV13 and TRBJ1-2; perhaps TRBD1 as D (6 bases). The CDR3 sequence is 13 residues long. Trimming pared 1 base from V and 9 bases from J, leaving 12 bases between. Germline V gives CDR1 PRHDT, CDR2 FYEKMQ (reference sequence). The CDR3: CASSLAQGSRYTF. DNA for the CDR3: TGTGCCAGCAGCTTAGCACAGGGTTCGCGCTACACCTTC.

The chain couples TRBV29-1 to TRBJ1-6, with a possible D match to TRBD1 (6 bases). V gave up 5 bases and J gave up 7 bases, with 15 bases separating them. The CDR3 contains 14 residues. Germline V CDR1 and CDR2: SQVTM, ANQGSEA. CDR3 sequence (DNA): TGCAGCGTTTCACAGGGTATCGTAAATTCACCCCTCCACTTT. This encodes CSVSQGIVNSPLHF.

The chain uses TRBV7-8 and TRBJ2-3; 10 bases line up with TRBD2. V shed 2 bases and J 6 bases; nucleotides not matched to a gene: 2. Per germline, CDR1 SGHVS and CDR2 FQNEAQ. CDR3 size: 14 residues. The CDR3: CASSLLAGVDTQYF. The CDR3 DNA reads as TGTGCCAGCAGCTTACTAGCGGGAGTTGATACGCAGTATTTT.

J is TRBJ2-1 and V is TRBV7-9, with D possibly being TRBD2 (5 bases). CDR3 size: 13 residues. In germline, CDR1 is SEHNR, CDR2 FQNEAQ (reference sequence). Trimming cost V 4 bases and J 10 bases, with 14 bases left between them. CDR3 bases: TGTGCCAGCAGCTCCTATCTTCCGGGAGAGCAGTTCTTC. Residues: CASSSYLPGEQFF. Full variable domain (remainder filled in from reference TRBV7-9 and TRBJ2-1): DTGVSQNPRHKITKRGQNVTFRCDPISEHNRLYWYRQTLGQGPEFLTYFQNEAQLEKSRLLSDRFSAERPKGSFSTLEIQRTEQGDSAMYLCASSSYLPGEQFFGPGTRLTVL.

This clone showed up just once. The chain joins TRBV11-3 to TRBJ1-1; 8 bases are a match to TRBD1. V lost 1 base, J lost 1 base, and 11 bases stayed unmatched. The CDR3 spans 18 residues. CDR1 and CDR2 (germline): SGHNT, YENEEA. The CDR3 DNA reads as TGTGCCAGCAGCTTAGGCAGGGGGCGCGGGGGCAGGAACACTGAAGCTTTCTTT. Residues: CASSLGRGRGGRNTEAFF.

This clone was seen a handful of times. The chain combines TRBV4-2 with TRBJ1-1; the match to TRBD1 covers 10 bases. Per germline, CDR1 LGHNA and CDR2 YNFKEQ. The CDR3 is made up of 15 amino acids. After removal of 1 base from V and 2 bases from J, the junction contained 1 base not matched to a gene. The CDR3 here is CASSQGQGANTEAFF. DNA for the CDR3: TGTGCCAGCAGCCAAGGACAGGGGGCTAACACTGAAGCTTTCTTT.

The rearrangement joins TRBV18 to TRBJ2-7; TRBD1 might be the D (6 bases). CDR3 size: 15 residues. Germline lookup yields CDR1 KGHSH and CDR2 LQKENI. V was clipped by 3 bases and J by 12 bases, with 24 bases between them. CDR3 nucleotides: TGTGCCAGCTCACCCTCCGCCCAGGGGCCCCAATGGTGGTACTTC. Translating gives CASSPSAQGPQWWYF.

J is TRBJ2-1 and V is TRBV19, with D possibly TRBD1 on 5 matching bases. Germline CDR1 reads LNHDA; CDR2 reads SQIVND (reference sequence). The CDR3 runs to 15 residues. V was clipped by 2 bases and J by 3 bases, with 11 bases between them. Written as DNA, the CDR3 is TGTGCCAGTAGTATAAGGGGCGGAGACTACAATGAGCAGTTCTTC. This codes for CASSIRGGDYNEQFF.

V is TRBV12-3 or TRBV12-4 and J is TRBJ1-5; tentative D call: TRBD1 (5 bases). V lost 6 bases and J 6 bases, leaving 12 bases between the germline ends. This CDR3 comprises 13 residues. The CDR3 spells CASSGTGGQPQHF. The CDR3 DNA follows: TGTGCCAGCAGCGGGACCGGGGGTCAGCCCCAGCATTTT.

The chain joins TRBV19 to TRBJ2-1, with TRBD2 matching 13 bases. The V gene's germline CDR1 is LNHDA and CDR2 SQIVND (reference sequence). CDR3 length equals 20 residues. V shed 3 bases, J shed 6 bases, and the junction held 17 bases outside the gene matches. Here the CDR3 reads CASSISKGLAGSKGFNEQFF. The CDR3 DNA is TGTGCCAGTAGTATTAGTAAGGGACTAGCGGGATCAAAGGGGTTCAATGAGCAGTTCTTC.

The gene calls are TRBV10-2 and TRBJ2-7, with D possibly being TRBD2 (6 bases). V was pared by 1 base and J by 3 bases, with 10 bases between. In germline, CDR1 is WSHSY, CDR2 SAAADI. The CDR3 consists of 14 residues. The CDR3 loop reads CASSEFGRGYEQYF. The CDR3 region has the DNA TGCGCCAGCAGTGAGTTCGGGAGAGGCTACGAGCAGTACTTC.

This clone has a count of ten or more. The rearrangement uses TRBV5-1 and TRBJ2-3; 10 bases map to TRBD1. Germline-derived CDR1 and CDR2 are SGHRS and YFSETQ. This CDR3 contains 18 residues. After removal of 3 bases from V and 0 bases from J, the junction contained 10 bases not matched to a gene. CDR3 nucleotides: TGCGCCAGCAGCTCCTCCCCGGGACAGGGGACTAGCACAGATACGCAGTATTTT. This codes for CASSSSPGQGTSTDTQYF.

The table lists this clone with a count of one. This chain links TRBV6-5 with TRBJ2-7; 8 bases are shared with TRBD2. Germline V gives CDR1 MNHEY, CDR2 SVGAGI. J lost 3 bases, V lost 2 bases, and 3 bases had no gene match. This CDR3 region has 14 residues. CDR3 residues: CASSYAGGGYEQYF. The CDR3, as DNA: TGTGCCAGCAGTTACGCGGGGGGCGGCTACGAGCAGTACTTC.

This clone was seen only once. The chain joins TRBV5-6 to TRBJ1-2; 7 bases fit TRBD1. V trimming: 4 bases; J trimming: 7 bases; junction bases outside the gene matches: 7. CDR1 SGHDT and CDR2 YYEEEE come from the germline V gene. The CDR3 runs 13 residues. This CDR3 reads CASSPGTAPGYTF. CDR3 in DNA: TGTGCCAGCAGCCCCGGGACAGCCCCTGGCTACACCTTC.